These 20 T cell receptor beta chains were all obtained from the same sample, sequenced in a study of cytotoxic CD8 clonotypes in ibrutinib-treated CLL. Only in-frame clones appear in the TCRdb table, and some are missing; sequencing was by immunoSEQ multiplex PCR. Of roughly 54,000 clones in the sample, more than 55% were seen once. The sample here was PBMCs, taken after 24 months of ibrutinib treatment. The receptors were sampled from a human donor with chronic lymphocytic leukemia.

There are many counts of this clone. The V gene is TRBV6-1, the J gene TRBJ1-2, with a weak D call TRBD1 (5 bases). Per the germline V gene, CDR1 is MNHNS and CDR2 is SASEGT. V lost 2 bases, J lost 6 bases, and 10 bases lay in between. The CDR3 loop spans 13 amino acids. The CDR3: CASSELAGNGYTF. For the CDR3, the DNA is TGTGCCAGCAGTGAATTAGCAGGGAATGGCTACACCTTC.

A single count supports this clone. CDR3: CASSLYQGADTEAFF. DNA for the CDR3: TGTGCCAGCAGCTTGTACCAGGGGGCGGACACTGAAGCTTTCTTT. V and J are TRBV5-8 and TRBJ1-1, with 8 bases aligning to TRBD1. Germline V gene sequence: CDR1 SGHTS, CDR2 YDEGEE. The ends lost 1 base at V and 3 bases at J; junction bases unmatched: 5. CDR3 length: 15 residues.

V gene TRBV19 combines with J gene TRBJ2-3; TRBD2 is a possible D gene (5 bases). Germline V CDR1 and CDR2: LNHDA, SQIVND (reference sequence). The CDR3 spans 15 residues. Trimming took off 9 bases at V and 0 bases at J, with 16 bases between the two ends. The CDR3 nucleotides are TGTGCCAGCACCCTCGGCGGGCTTAGCACAGATACGCAGTATTTT. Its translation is CASTLGGLSTDTQYF. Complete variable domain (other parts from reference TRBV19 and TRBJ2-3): DGGITQSPKYLFRKEGQNVTLSCEQNLNHDAMYWYRQDPGQGLRLIYYSQIVNDFQKGDIAEGYSVSREKKESFPLTVTSAQKNPTAFYLCASTLGGLSTDTQYFGPGTRLTVL.

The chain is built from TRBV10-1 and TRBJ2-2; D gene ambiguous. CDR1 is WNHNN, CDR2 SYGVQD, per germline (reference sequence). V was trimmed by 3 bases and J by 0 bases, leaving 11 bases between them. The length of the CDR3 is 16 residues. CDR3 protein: CASSDRTDSNTGELFF. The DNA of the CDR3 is TGCGCCAGCAGTGACCGAACAGATTCGAACACCGGGGAGCTGTTTTTT.

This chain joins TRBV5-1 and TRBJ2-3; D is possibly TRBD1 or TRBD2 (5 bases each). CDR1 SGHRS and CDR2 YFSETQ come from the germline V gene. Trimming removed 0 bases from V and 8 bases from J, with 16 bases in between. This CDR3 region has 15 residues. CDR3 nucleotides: TGCGCCAGCAGCTTGGCCAGGGACCAGAGGAGTACGCAGTATTTT. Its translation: CASSLARDQRSTQYF.

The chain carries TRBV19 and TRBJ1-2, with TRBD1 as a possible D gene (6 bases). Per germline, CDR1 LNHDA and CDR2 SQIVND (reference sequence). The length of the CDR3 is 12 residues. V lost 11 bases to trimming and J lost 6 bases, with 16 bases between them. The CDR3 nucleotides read TGTGCCGAATGGGACACGGGTGATGGCTACACCTTC. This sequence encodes CAEWDTGDGYTF.

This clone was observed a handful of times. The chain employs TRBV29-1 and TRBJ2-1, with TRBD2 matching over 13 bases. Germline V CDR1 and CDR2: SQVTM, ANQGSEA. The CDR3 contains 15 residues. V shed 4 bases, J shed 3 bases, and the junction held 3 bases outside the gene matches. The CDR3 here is CSVGTSGGFYNEQFF. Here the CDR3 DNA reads TGCAGCGTTGGGACTAGCGGGGGCTTCTACAATGAGCAGTTCTTC.

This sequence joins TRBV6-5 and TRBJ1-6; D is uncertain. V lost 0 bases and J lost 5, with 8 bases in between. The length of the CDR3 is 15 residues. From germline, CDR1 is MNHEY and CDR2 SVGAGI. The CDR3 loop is CASSYSKTDNSPLHF. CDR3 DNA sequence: TGTGCCAGCAGTTACTCGAAGACGGATAATTCACCCCTCCACTTT.

CDR3 loop: CSVEGGSTDTQYF. CDR3 sequence (DNA): TGCAGCGTTGAAGGGGGGAGCACAGATACGCAGTATTTT. This chain connects TRBV29-1 to TRBJ2-3; D is possibly TRBD1 or TRBD2 (5 bases each). CDR1 and CDR2 (germline): SQVTM, ANQGSEA. The V end was cut by 1 base, the J end by 0 bases, with 5 bases between. The CDR3 is 13 amino acids.

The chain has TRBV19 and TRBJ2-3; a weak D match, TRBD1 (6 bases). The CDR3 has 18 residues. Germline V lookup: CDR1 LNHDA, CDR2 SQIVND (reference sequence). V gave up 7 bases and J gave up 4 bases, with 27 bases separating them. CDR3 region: CASTEPKVSTGSSDTQYF. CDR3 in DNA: TGTGCCAGTACCGAGCCCAAAGTCTCCACAGGGAGCTCAGATACGCAGTATTTT.

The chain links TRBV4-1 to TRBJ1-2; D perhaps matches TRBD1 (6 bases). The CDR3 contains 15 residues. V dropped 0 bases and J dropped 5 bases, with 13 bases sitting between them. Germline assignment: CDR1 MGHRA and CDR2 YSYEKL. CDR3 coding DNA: TGCGCCAGCAGCCAAGATCCAGGGCAGGGGTATGGCTACACCTTC. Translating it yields CASSQDPGQGYGYTF.

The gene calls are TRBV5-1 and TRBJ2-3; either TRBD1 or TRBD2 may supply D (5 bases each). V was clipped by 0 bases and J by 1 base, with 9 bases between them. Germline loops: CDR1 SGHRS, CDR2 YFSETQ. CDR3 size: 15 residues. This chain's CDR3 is CASSLGQRGTDTQYF. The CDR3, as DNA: TGCGCCAGCAGCTTGGGACAGAGGGGCACAGATACGCAGTATTTT.

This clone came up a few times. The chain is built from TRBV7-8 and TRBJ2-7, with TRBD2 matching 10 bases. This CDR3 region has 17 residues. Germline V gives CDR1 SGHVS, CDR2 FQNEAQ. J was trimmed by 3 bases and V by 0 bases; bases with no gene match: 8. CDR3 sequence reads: CASSLAWGLANVYEQYF. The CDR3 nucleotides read TGTGCCAGCAGCTTAGCGTGGGGACTAGCGAACGTCTACGAGCAGTACTTC.

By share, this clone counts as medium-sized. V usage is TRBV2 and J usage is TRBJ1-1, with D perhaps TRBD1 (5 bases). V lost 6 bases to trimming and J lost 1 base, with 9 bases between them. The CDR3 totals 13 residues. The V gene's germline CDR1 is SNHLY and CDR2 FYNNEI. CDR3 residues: CASSPGWNTEAFF. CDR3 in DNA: TGTGCCAGCAGCCCAGGGTGGAACACTGAAGCTTTCTTT.

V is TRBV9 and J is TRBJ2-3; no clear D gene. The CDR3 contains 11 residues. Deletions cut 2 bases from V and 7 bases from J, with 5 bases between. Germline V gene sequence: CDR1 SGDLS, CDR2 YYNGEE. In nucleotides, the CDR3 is TGTGCCAGCAGCGTTATACATACGCAGTATTTT. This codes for CASSVIHTQYF.

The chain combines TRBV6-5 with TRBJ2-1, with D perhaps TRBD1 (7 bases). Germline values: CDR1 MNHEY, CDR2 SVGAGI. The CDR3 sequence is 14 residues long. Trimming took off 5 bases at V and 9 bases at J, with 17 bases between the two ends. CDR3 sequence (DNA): TGTGCCAGCAGTAGGGAACAGGGGACTGCTGAGCAGTTCTTC. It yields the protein CASSREQGTAEQFF.

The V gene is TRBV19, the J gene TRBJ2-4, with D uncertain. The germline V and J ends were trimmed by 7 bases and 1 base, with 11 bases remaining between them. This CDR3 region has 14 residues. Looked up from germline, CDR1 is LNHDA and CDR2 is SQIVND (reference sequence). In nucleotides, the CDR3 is TGTGCCAGTACTTGGGCCGGGGCCAAAAACATTCAGTACTTC. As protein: CASTWAGAKNIQYF.

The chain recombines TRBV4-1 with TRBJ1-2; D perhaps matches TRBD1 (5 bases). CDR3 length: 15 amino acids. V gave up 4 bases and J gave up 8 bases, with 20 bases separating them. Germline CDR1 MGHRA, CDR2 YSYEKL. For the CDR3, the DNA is TGCGCCAGCAGCCCGCCCGGCCAGGGAGGAGTAGGCTACACCTTC. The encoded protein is CASSPPGQGGVGYTF.

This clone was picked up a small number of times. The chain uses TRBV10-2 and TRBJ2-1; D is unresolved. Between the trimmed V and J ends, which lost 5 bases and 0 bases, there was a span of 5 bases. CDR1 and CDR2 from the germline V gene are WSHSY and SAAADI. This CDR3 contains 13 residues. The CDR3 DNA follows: TGCGCCAGCAGTCTGGGCTCCTACAATGAGCAGTTCTTC. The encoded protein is CASSLGSYNEQFF.

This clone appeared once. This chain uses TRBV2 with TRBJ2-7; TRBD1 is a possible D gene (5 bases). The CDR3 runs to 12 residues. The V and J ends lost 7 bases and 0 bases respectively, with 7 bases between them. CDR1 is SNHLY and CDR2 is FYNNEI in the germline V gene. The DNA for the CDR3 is TGTGCCAGCAAAACAGGCTCCTACGAGCAGTACTTC. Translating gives CASKTGSYEQYF.